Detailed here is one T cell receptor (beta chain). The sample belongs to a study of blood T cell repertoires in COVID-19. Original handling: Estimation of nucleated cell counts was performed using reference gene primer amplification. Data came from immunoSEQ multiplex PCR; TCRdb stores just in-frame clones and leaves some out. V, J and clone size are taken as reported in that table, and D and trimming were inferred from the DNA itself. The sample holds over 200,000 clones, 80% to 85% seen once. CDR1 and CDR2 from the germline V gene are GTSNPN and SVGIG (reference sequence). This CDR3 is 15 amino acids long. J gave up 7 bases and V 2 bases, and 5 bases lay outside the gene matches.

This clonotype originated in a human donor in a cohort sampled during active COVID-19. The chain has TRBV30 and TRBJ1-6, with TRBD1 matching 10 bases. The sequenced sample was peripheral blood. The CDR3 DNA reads TGTGCCTGGAGTCTCCCGGGACAGGGGAATTCACCCCTCCACTTT. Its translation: CAWSLPGQGNSPLHF.